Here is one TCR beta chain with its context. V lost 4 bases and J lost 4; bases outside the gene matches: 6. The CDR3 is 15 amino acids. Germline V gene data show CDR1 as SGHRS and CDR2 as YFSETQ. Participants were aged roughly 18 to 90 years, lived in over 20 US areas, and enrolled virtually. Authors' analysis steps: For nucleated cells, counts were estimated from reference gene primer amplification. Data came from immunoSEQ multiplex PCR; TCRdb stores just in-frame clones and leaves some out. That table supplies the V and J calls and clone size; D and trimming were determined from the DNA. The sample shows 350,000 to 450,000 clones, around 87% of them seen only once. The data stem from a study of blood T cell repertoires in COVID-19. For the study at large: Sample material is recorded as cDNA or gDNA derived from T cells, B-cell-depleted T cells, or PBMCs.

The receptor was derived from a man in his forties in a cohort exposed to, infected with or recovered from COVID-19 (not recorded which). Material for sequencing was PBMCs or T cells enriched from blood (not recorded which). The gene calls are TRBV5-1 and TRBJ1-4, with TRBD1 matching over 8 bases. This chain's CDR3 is CASSSRTGRNEKLFF. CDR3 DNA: TGCGCCAGCAGCAGCCGGACAGGGCGTAATGAAAAACTGTTTTTT.